The rows below give T cell receptor beta chains drawn from one sample of a study of beta chain features in type 1 diabetes. Produced via immunoSEQ multiplex PCR; TCRdb's table is partial and in-frame only. The profile shows 250,000 to 400,000 clones, 13% to 15% of them singletons. The specimen was central memory CD4+ T cells from blood. The source of these receptors is a man aged 30 to 45 in good health. The CDR3 runs from the conserved cysteine through the conserved F or W. The order of the fields is CDR3 protein, CDR3 DNA, V gene, clone size, J gene, D gene. The D gene is left open where the match is weak. The size entry is marked missing in some rows and otherwise reads once, few, many or a size class.

CASRGTATYEQYF TGTGCCAGCAGGGGGACAGCTACCTACGAGCAGTACTTC TRBV5-6 . TRBJ2-7 TRBD1
CASSNFHRGSNYGYTF TGTGCCAGTAGTAACTTTCACAGGGGATCTAACTATGGCTACACCTTC TRBV19 . TRBJ1-2 TRBD1
CASSSGTSLTQETQYF TGTGCCAGCAGTTCCGGGACTAGCTTAACCCAAGAGACCCAGTACTTC TRBV6-6 . TRBJ2-5 TRBD2
CASSQEGTGGASGYTF TGCGCCAGCAGCCAAGAGGGGACAGGGGGAGCGAGTGGCTACACCTTC TRBV4-1 . TRBJ1-2 TRBD1
CASSPRIEQFF TGTGCCAGCTCGCCGCGGATCGAGCAGTTCTTC TRBV18 . TRBJ2-1 .
CASSLRTLETQYF TGTGCCAGCAGCTTGAGGACCCTGGAGACCCAGTACTTC TRBV13 few TRBJ2-5 .
CASSLSGGMAADTQYF TGTGCCAGCAGCTTATCCGGGGGTATGGCGGCAGATACGCAGTATTTT TRBV7-8 few TRBJ2-3 .
CASAAGIQETQYF TGTGCCAGCGCTGCAGGGATCCAAGAGACCCAGTACTTC TRBV2 few TRBJ2-5 .
CSVQAGRDQPQHF TGCAGCGTTCAAGCAGGGAGGGATCAGCCCCAGCATTTT TRBV29-1 few TRBJ1-5 .
CASTAGEAFF TGTGCCAGCACTGCGGGGGAAGCTTTCTTT TRBV6-6 few TRBJ1-1 .